These 14 T cell receptor beta chains originate from one sample sequenced in a study of T cells after yellow fever vaccination. Each CDR3 protein is one row after TCRdb ran MiXCR on the 5' RACE reads. This table holds under 250,000 distinct CDR3 sequences, 3% to 4% found once. Sequenced here: CD4+ T cells sorted from PBMCs, sampled 10 days after the yellow fever booster vaccination. Receptors originate from a man in his late teens or twenties who received the YFV17D yellow fever vaccine.

This clonotype was detected only a few times. This chain links TRBV12-3 or TRBV12-4 with TRBJ2-1, with D perhaps assigned TRBD1 or TRBD2 (7 bases each). The CDR3 sequence is 14 residues long. V was trimmed by 3 bases and J by 8 bases, leaving 14 bases between them. The CDR3 protein is CASSLGEGAYEQFF. Here the CDR3 DNA reads TGTGCCAGCAGTTTGGGGGAGGGGGCCTATGAGCAGTTCTTC.

This clonotype was counted between two and nine times. The V call is TRBV4-2, the J call TRBJ2-1; possibly TRBD1 for D (7 bases). The CDR3 contains 16 residues. Deletions cut 0 bases from V and 6 bases from J, with 15 bases between. Germline V gene data show CDR1 as LGHNA and CDR2 as YNFKEQ. The CDR3 here is CASSQDWTGGLNEQFF. CDR3 DNA: TGTGCCAGCAGCCAAGACTGGACAGGAGGGCTCAATGAGCAGTTCTTC.

This clonotype was found many times. The chain joins TRBV4-2 to TRBJ2-1, with D unresolved. The CDR3 length is 16 residues. The V gene lost 1 base and the J gene lost 0 bases, with 10 bases spanning the gap. Germline CDR1 and CDR2: LGHNA and YNFKEQ. Here the CDR3 DNA reads TGTGCCAGCAGCCAAGTGGCGGAAAGCTCCTACAATGAGCAGTTCTTC. It yields the protein CASSQVAESSYNEQFF.

This clonotype was observed at least ten times. The chain carries TRBV15 and TRBJ1-4, with a tentative D call TRBD1 (5 bases). In germline, CDR1 is LNHNV, CDR2 YYDKDF (reference sequence). The CDR3 totals 16 residues. The V end was cut by 1 base, the J end by 7 bases, with 16 bases between. The CDR3 is CATSRVVGDVSEKLFF. In DNA form, the CDR3 reads TGTGCCACCAGCAGAGTTGTGGGGGACGTCAGTGAAAAACTGTTTTTT.

The table lists this clonotype with many counts. J is TRBJ1-1 and V is TRBV7-3; 7 bases are a match to TRBD1. V lost 6 bases and J lost 5; bases outside the gene matches: 9. The V gene's germline CDR1 is SGHTA and CDR2 FQGTGA. The CDR3 covers 14 residues. CDR3 in DNA: TGTGCCAGCAGATTCACAGGGGAGGGGACTGAAGCTTTCTTT. As protein: CASRFTGEGTEAFF.

V usage is TRBV5-1 and J usage is TRBJ2-5; perhaps TRBD1 as D (6 bases). With 7 bases removed from V and 1 base from J, the gap between germline ends came to 11 bases. The CDR3 contains 13 residues. Germline loops: CDR1 SGHRS, CDR2 YFSETQ. The CDR3 DNA reads as TGCGCCAGCCAAGGACAGCCCCAAGAGACCCAGTACTTC. Translation: CASQGQPQETQYF.

The chain uses TRBV5-6 and TRBJ2-5; TRBD1 matches 8 bases. CDR3 length: 16 residues. Germline V gene lookup returns CDR1 SGHDT and CDR2 YYEEEE. J was trimmed by 0 bases and V by 2 bases; bases with no gene match: 6. The CDR3 loop is CASSFRTGQYQETQYF. In DNA form, the CDR3 reads TGTGCCAGCAGCTTCCGGACAGGGCAGTACCAAGAGACCCAGTACTTC.

The chain links TRBV4-3 to TRBJ2-2; TRBD2 aligns across 14 bases. Per the germline V gene, CDR1 is LGHNA and CDR2 is YSLEER. The V gene end was trimmed by 0 bases and the J gene end by 2 bases; junction bases not matched to a gene: 5. This CDR3 is built from 19 residues. Here the CDR3 reads CASSQDRLAGGLNTGELFF. As DNA, the CDR3 is TGCGCCAGCAGCCAAGATAGACTAGCGGGGGGGCTAAACACCGGGGAGCTGTTTTTT.

This clonotype has a count of ten or more. V gene TRBV11-2 combines with J gene TRBJ2-1; TRBD1 or TRBD2 may be the D gene (5 bases each). Trimming stripped 5 bases from V and 9 bases from J, with 8 bases between. The CDR3 contains 11 residues. Per germline, CDR1 SGHAT and CDR2 FQNNGV. Here the CDR3 DNA reads TGTGCCAGCAGCCGGGGCGGTGAGCAGTTCTTC. Translated, it gives CASSRGGEQFF.

This clonotype was seen repeatedly, ten times or more. The gene calls are TRBV18 and TRBJ2-1; D ambiguous. Trimming took 6 bases from V and 5 from J, leaving 8 bases between them. CDR1 is KGHSH and CDR2 is LQKENI in the germline V gene. The CDR3 has 12 residues. The CDR3 DNA sequence: TGTGCCAGCTCCCCGACTGACAATGAGCAGTTCTTC. Translation: CASSPTDNEQFF.

The V call is TRBV6-2 or TRBV6-3, the J call TRBJ2-7, with D unclear. The CDR3 has 13 amino acids. The ends were cut back, 3 bases at V and 2 bases at J, with 8 bases in the middle. The germline CDR1 and CDR2 sequences are MNHEY and SVGEGT. The CDR3 DNA sequence: TGTGCCAGCAGTTATGGCCACACCTACGAGCAGTACTTC. Protein: CASSYGHTYEQYF.

This clonotype was detected many times. The chain has TRBV10-3 and TRBJ1-1, with a possible D match to TRBD1 (5 bases). The CDR3 runs to 13 residues. The V end was cut by 6 bases, the J end by 0 bases, with 8 bases between. Per the germline V gene, CDR1 is ENHRY and CDR2 is SYGVKD. CDR3 residues: CAIRRQMNTEAFF. The CDR3 bases are TGTGCCATCAGACGACAGATGAACACTGAAGCTTTCTTT.

The sample holds a few counts of this clonotype. V usage is TRBV6-5 and J usage is TRBJ2-5; TRBD2 matches at 8 bases. V lost 4 bases to trimming and J lost 1 base; unmatched junction nucleotides: 8. The CDR3 is made up of 16 amino acids. The V gene's germline CDR1 is MNHEY and CDR2 SVGAGI. The CDR3 coding sequence is TGTGCCAGCAGTTCCTGGTGGCGGGGGGTCCAAGAGACCCAGTACTTC. Protein product: CASSSWWRGVQETQYF.

In its sample, this clonotype was seen many times. The chain has TRBV29-1 and TRBJ2-1; D may match TRBD1 or TRBD2 (7 bases each). There are 13 residues in the CDR3. V was cut by 4 bases and J by 8 bases, with 15 bases left in between. Germline-derived CDR1 and CDR2 are SQVTM and ANQGSEA. The CDR3 coding sequence is TGCAGCGTTGGACGACAGGGAGGGGATGAGCAGTTCTTC. It encodes CSVGRQGGDEQFF.